The following is a T cell receptor (beta chain) sequence with its context. Its antigen is currently unknown. The entry originates in a study of PD-1 blockade in mismatch repair-deficient tumors. Study-wide context: Patients had eleven to twelve mismatch repair-deficient cancer types and were previously treated and progressing.

Overall study results and limits: Rapid post-treatment expansion, then contraction, generally preceding radiologic response, marked tumor-resident clones.

Only in-frame clones appear in the TCRdb table, and some are missing; sequencing was by immunoSEQ multiplex PCR. This table has around 9,400 clones, more than 70% appearing once. J lost 3 bases, V lost 6 bases, and 8 bases had no gene match. The CDR3 loop spans 15 amino acids. CDR1 KGHSH and CDR2 LQKENI come from the germline V gene. The J gene is TRBJ2-3, the V gene TRBV18; 8 bases are a match to TRBD2. The receptor comes from an adult with mismatch repair-deficient cancer. This specimen was PBMCs, taken about 48 weeks after starting pembrolizumab. The CDR3: CASSEASGQTDTQYF. CDR3 sequence (DNA): TGTGCCAGCTCGGAAGCTAGCGGGCAAACAGATACGCAGTATTTT.